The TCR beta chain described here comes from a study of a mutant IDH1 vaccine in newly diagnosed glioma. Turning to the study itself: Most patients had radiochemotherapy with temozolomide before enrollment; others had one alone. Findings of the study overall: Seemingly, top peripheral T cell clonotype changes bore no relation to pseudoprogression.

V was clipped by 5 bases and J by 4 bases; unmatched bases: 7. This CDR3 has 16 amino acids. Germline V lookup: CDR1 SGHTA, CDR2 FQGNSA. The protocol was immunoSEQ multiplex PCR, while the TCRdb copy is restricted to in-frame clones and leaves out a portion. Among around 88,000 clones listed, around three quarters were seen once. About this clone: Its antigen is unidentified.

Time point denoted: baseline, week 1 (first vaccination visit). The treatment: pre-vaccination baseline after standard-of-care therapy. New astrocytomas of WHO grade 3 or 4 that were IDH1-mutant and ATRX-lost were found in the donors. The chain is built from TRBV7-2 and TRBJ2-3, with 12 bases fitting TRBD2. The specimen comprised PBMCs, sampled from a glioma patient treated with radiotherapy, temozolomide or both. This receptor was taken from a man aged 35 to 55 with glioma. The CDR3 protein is CASSPPTSGSADTQYF. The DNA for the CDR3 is TGTGCCAGCAGCCCCCCGACTAGCGGGAGTGCAGATACGCAGTATTTT.